These T cell receptor beta chains were read from a single sample in a study of beta chain features in type 1 diabetes. TCRdb's copy holds only in-frame clones and misses some; the assay was immunoSEQ multiplex PCR. The sample lists about 700,000 clones, over 10% occurring once. The specimen was naive CD4+ T cells from blood. The receptors were gathered from a man aged 18 to 29 with type 1 diabetes. Each CDR3 is given with its conserved first and last residue. D genes are given only for firm matches. Part of the rows lack a size; the others show once, few, many or a class for expanded clones.

d_call,j_call,v_call,cdr3_length,clone_size,cdr3_nt,cdr3_aa
.,TRBJ1-2,TRBV7-8,12,few,TGTGCCAGCAGCGCAGACGGCTATGGCTACACCTTC,CASSADGYGYTF
.,TRBJ2-6,TRBV7-8,17,few,TGTGCCAGCAGCTTAGAGGCAGGCTTATGGGGGGCCAACGTCCTGACTTTC,CASSLEAGLWGANVLTF
.,TRBJ1-1,TRBV30,15,.,TGTGCCTGCTCCCGGCCAGGACAGCCCTACACTGAAGCTTTCTTT,CACSRPGQPYTEAFF
.,TRBJ2-2,TRBV12-5,15,.,TGTGCTAGTGGTTTGGGACAGATGAACACCGGGGAGCTGTTTTTT,CASGLGQMNTGELFF
.,TRBJ1-5,TRBV18,15,few,TGTGCCAGCTCACCAGGGACACCTAGCAATCAGCCCCAGCATTTT,CASSPGTPSNQPQHF
.,TRBJ1-2,TRBV6-6,14,.,TGTGCCAGCAGCGCGGGTGGTGTCGGATATGGCTACACCTTC,CASSAGGVGYGYTF
.,TRBJ1-5,TRBV18,16,.,TGTGCCAGCTCACCCGAACAGGCGGGGAATAATCAGCCCCAGCATTTT,CASSPEQAGNNQPQHF
.,TRBJ2-2,TRBV27,17,few,TGTGCCAGCAGTTTAGTATTGAGGGGTACGAACACCGGGGAGCTGTTTTTT,CASSLVLRGTNTGELFF
.,TRBJ1-1,TRBV30,15,.,TGTGCCTTGGCCCCAGGTTGGAGGGAGAACACTGAAGCTTTCTTT,CALAPGWRENTEAFF
TRBD1,TRBJ1-1,TRBV11-2,13,few,TGTGCCAGCAGCTCGGGACAGGCTGCGCAAGCTTTCTTT,CASSSGQAAQAFF
.,TRBJ1-4,TRBV2,15,few,TGTGCCAGCAGTGAAAGGGCCGCCGGGAATGAAAAACTGTTTTTT,CASSERAAGNEKLFF
.,TRBJ2-3,TRBV4-1,20,few,TGCGCCAGCAGCCAAGATGGGACGGGGTCCCTAATCAAGAGCACAGATACGCAGTATTTT,CASSQDGTGSLIKSTDTQYF
.,TRBJ2-7,TRBV10-1,13,few,TGCGCCAGCAGGATCCCGGGAGCCTACGAGCAGTACTTC,CASRIPGAYEQYF
.,TRBJ1-2,TRBV30,12,few,TGTGCCTGGAGGCAGACAGATTATGGCTACACCTTC,CAWRQTDYGYTF
.,TRBJ2-1,TRBV7-3,14,few,TGTGCCAGCAGCTCCCTAGGTAGCCCCAATGAGCAGTTCTTC,CASSSLGSPNEQFF
.,TRBJ2-7,TRBV2,12,few,TGTGCCAGCAGCGAACAGTTTGGCGAGCAGTACTTC,CASSEQFGEQYF
.,TRBJ1-2,TRBV6-8,10,.,TGTGCCAGTGCCAACTATGGCTACACCTTC,CASANYGYTF
TRBD1,TRBJ1-3,TRBV5-1,14,.,TGCGCCAGCAGCTTCGGGACAGATGGAAACACCATATATTTT,CASSFGTDGNTIYF
TRBD1,TRBJ1-1,TRBV30,19,few,TGTGCCTGGAGTTATGGATCCGGGACAGCGATACGAGAGAACACTGAAGCTTTCTTT,CAWSYGSGTAIRENTEAFF
.,TRBJ2-1,TRBV5-6,15,few,TGTGCCAGCAGCTTGAAGGGGGAACCATACAATGAGCAGTTCTTC,CASSLKGEPYNEQFF
.,TRBJ2-1,TRBV2,15,few,TGTGCCAGCAGGGGGGTTAACACCTCCTACAATGAGCAGTTCTTC,CASRGVNTSYNEQFF
.,TRBJ2-7,TRBV21-1,15,few,TGTGCCAGCAGCAAAGTAGTCAAAAGCTCCTACGAGCAGTACTTC,CASSKVVKSSYEQYF
.,TRBJ1-1,TRBV25-1,14,few,TGTGCCGCCAGGAGTGTCAGGGCGGGCACTGAAGCTTTCTTT,CAARSVRAGTEAFF
TRBD2,TRBJ2-3,TRBV7-9,16,few,TGTGCCAGCAGCTTAGCCACGGGACTAGACACAGATACGCAGTATTTT,CASSLATGLDTDTQYF
.,TRBJ2-1,TRBV14,16,.,TGTGCCAGCAGCCAAGATGGGCCTGTCTCCTACAATGAGCAGTTCTTC,CASSQDGPVSYNEQFF
.,TRBJ2-2,TRBV4-1,16,.,TGCGCCAGCAGCCAAGTCCCCCAAGGGAGGACCGGGGAGCTGTTTTTT,CASSQVPQGRTGELFF
TRBD1,TRBJ2-7,TRBV7-7,14,.,TGTGCCAGCAGCCCCTGGACAGGGGAGGGCGAGCAGTACTTC,CASSPWTGEGEQYF
.,TRBJ2-7,TRBV6-5,12,few,TGTGCCAGCCGATCTAGTTTCTACGAGCAGTACTTC,CASRSSFYEQYF